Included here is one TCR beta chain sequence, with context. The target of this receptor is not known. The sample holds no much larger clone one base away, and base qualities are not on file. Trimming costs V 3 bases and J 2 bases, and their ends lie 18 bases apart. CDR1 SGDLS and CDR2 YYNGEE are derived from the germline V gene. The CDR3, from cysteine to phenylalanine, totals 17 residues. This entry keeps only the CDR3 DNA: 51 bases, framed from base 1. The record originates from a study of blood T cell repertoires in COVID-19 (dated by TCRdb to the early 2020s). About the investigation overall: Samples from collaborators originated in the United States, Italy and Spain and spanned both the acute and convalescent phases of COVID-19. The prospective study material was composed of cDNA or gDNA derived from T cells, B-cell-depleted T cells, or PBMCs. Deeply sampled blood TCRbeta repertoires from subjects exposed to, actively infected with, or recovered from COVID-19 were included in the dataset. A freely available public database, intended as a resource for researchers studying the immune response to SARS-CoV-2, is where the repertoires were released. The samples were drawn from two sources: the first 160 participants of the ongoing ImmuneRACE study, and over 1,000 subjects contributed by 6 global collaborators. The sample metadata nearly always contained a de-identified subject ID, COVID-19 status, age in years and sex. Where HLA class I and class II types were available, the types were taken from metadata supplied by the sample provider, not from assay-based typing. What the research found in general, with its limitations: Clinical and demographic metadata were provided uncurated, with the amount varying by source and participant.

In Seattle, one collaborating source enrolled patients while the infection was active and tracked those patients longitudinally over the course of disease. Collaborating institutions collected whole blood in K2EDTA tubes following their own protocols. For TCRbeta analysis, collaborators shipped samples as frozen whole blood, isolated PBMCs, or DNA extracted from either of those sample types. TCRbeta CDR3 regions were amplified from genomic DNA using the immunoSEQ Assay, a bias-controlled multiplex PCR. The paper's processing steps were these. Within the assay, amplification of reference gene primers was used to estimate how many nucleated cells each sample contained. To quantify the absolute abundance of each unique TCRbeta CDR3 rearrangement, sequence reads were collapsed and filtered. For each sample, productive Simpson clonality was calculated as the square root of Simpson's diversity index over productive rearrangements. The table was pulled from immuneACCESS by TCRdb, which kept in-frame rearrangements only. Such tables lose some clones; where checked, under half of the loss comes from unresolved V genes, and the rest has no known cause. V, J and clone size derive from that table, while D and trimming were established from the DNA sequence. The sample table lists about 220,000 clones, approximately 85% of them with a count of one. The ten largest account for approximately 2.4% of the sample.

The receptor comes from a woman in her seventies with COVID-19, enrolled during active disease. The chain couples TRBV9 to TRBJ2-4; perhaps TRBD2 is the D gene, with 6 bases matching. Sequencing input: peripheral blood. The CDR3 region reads CASSAEGWDSTKNIQYF. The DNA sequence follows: TGTGCCAGCAGCGCTGAGGGGTGGGACTCGACCAAAAACATTCAGTACTTC.